This is a list of T cell receptor beta chains from one sample in a study of blood T cell repertoires in COVID-19. Libraries were prepared by immunoSEQ multiplex PCR; TCRdb keeps only in-frame clonotypes and omits some of them. The repertoire consists of about 250,000 clones, with roughly nine tenths occurring once and the leading ten covering approximately 3%. What was sequenced was PBMCs or T cells enriched from blood (not recorded which). All receptors come from a woman in her forties or fifties who had recovered from COVID-19. CDR3s include the opening cysteine and the closing phenylalanine or tryptophan. D genes are given only for firm matches. Where a row states a size, it is once, few, many or the class of an expanded clone; other rows omit it.

J gene: TRBJ2-7
clone size: NA
D gene: NA
V gene: TRBV11-2
CDR3 protein: CASSFQGYEQYF
CDR3 DNA: TGTGCCAGCAGCTTTCAGGGGTACGAGCAGTACTTC

J gene: TRBJ2-1
clone size: NA
D gene: TRBD2
V gene: TRBV25-1
CDR3 protein: CASRATSSRPNEQFF
CDR3 DNA: TGTGCCAGCAGGGCGACTAGCAGCCGACCCAATGAGCAGTTCTTC

J gene: TRBJ1-2
clone size: NA
D gene: TRBD1
V gene: TRBV5-8
CDR3 protein: CASSLTGGVKGYTF
CDR3 DNA: TGTGCCAGCAGCCTGACAGGGGGCGTAAAGGGCTACACCTTC

J gene: TRBJ1-5
clone size: NA
D gene: TRBD1
V gene: TRBV28
CDR3 protein: CASSSDRGLNQPQHF
CDR3 DNA: TGTGCCAGCAGCTCCGACAGGGGACTCAATCAGCCCCAGCATTTT

J gene: TRBJ1-2
clone size: NA
D gene: NA
V gene: TRBV28
CDR3 protein: CASSLPRAYINYGYTF
CDR3 DNA: TGTGCCAGCAGCCTCCCCAGGGCCTACATTAACTATGGCTACACCTTC

J gene: TRBJ1-1
clone size: once
D gene: TRBD1
V gene: TRBV7-3
CDR3 protein: CASSLGQGRLAFF
CDR3 DNA: TGTGCCAGCAGCCTTGGACAGGGCAGACTGGCTTTCTTT

J gene: TRBJ2-3
clone size: NA
D gene: TRBD1
V gene: TRBV6-5
CDR3 protein: CASTGQGPTDTQYF
CDR3 DNA: TGTGCCAGCACCGGACAGGGACCCACAGATACGCAGTATTTT

J gene: TRBJ1-4
clone size: NA
D gene: NA
V gene: TRBV28
CDR3 protein: CASSLSMRGAEKLFF
CDR3 DNA: TGTGCCAGCAGTTTATCTATGCGCGGTGCGGAAAAACTGTTTTTT

J gene: TRBJ1-5
clone size: NA
D gene: TRBD1
V gene: TRBV19
CDR3 protein: CASSMGGQGGQPQHF
CDR3 DNA: TGTGCCAGTAGTATGGGCGGGCAGGGGGGTCAGCCCCAGCATTTT

J gene: TRBJ1-6
clone size: NA
D gene: NA
V gene: TRBV7-9
CDR3 protein: CASSLSGRYNSPLHF
CDR3 DNA: TGTGCCAGCAGCTTAAGTGGGCGCTATAATTCACCCCTCCACTTT

J gene: TRBJ1-6
clone size: NA
D gene: NA
V gene: TRBV2
CDR3 protein: CASSEEATVEYNSPLHF
CDR3 DNA: TGTGCCAGCAGTGAAGAAGCCACAGTAGAATATAATTCACCCCTCCACTTT

J gene: TRBJ1-1
clone size: NA
D gene: NA
V gene: TRBV28
CDR3 protein: CASSFSWGDVTEAFF
CDR3 DNA: TGTGCCAGCAGTTTTAGTTGGGGAGATGTCACTGAAGCTTTCTTT

J gene: TRBJ1-1
clone size: NA
D gene: NA
V gene: TRBV28
CDR3 protein: CASSLELYFGTFF
CDR3 DNA: TGTGCCAGCAGTTTGGAGTTATATTTCGGAACTTTCTTT

J gene: TRBJ1-5
clone size: NA
D gene: TRBD1
V gene: TRBV28
CDR3 protein: CASSSEGQGGQPQHF
CDR3 DNA: TGTGCCAGCAGCTCGGAAGGACAGGGAGGGCAGCCCCAGCATTTT

J gene: TRBJ2-3
clone size: once
D gene: NA
V gene: TRBV10-1
CDR3 protein: CASSELEGGGTDTQYF
CDR3 DNA: TGCGCCAGCAGTGAGTTGGAGGGGGGGGGCACAGATACGCAGTATTTT

J gene: TRBJ2-2
clone size: NA
D gene: TRBD1
V gene: TRBV7-3
CDR3 protein: CASRSGTGIPGELFF
CDR3 DNA: TGTGCCAGCAGGTCCGGGACAGGGATCCCCGGGGAGCTGTTTTTT

J gene: TRBJ1-5
clone size: NA
D gene: NA
V gene: TRBV27
CDR3 protein: CASSLRENQPQHF
CDR3 DNA: TGTGCCAGCAGTTTACGAGAAAATCAGCCCCAGCATTTT